This T cell receptor beta chain was observed in a study of T cell responses to AZD1222 COVID-19 vaccine. Pooled together were second doses at about 4 or about 12 weeks. This CDR3 comprises 15 residues. J lost 7 bases, V lost 2 bases, and 8 bases had no gene match. The V gene's germline CDR1 is LGHNA and CDR2 YSLEER. The protocol was immunoSEQ multiplex PCR, while the TCRdb copy is restricted to in-frame clones and leaves out a portion. The data contain some 150,000 clones, approximately 92% of them singletons. Source: peripheral blood, taken 28 days after the second AZD1222 dose. The TCR sequence derives from an adult who received the AZD1222 COVID-19 vaccine. The gene calls are TRBV4-3 and TRBJ1-5; 7 bases are shared with TRBD1. CDR3 protein: CASSQQRQGLQPQHF. DNA of the CDR3: TGCGCCAGCAGCCAACAGCGACAGGGCCTGCAGCCCCAGCATTTT.